The 6 T cell receptor beta chains presented below share a single source sample, sequenced in a study of blood T cells in healthy people across ages. Next came a second PCR, run for about 7 to 12 cycles, which used a sample-barcoded 5' primer along with a J-beta primer mix. TCRdb ran MiXCR on the 5' RACE reads and lists one entry per CDR3 protein. The sample lists about 780,000 distinct CDR3 sequences; more than 35% were seen once. Sequenced material: blood. The receptors come from a man older than 75 in good health.

This clonotype has only a few counts. This chain connects TRBV7-2 to TRBJ2-5; 11 nucleotides match TRBD2. V lost 4 bases, J lost 4 bases, and 11 bases stayed unmatched. The CDR3 consists of 17 residues. In germline, CDR1 is SGHTA, CDR2 FQGNSA. In DNA form, the CDR3 reads TGTGCCAGCAGCTCGCATGGTAGCGGGAGGGGGGGAGAGACCCAGTACTTC. It specifies CASSSHGSGRGGETQYF.

In this sample, this clonotype turned up a few times. The chain employs TRBV24-1 and TRBJ2-2, with a tentative D call TRBD1 (6 bases). The germline gives CDR1 KGHDR, CDR2 SFDVKD. The V and J ends lost 0 bases and 0 bases respectively, with 10 bases between them. This CDR3 comprises 17 residues. The CDR3 region has the DNA TGTGCCACCAGTGATTTGGGGGGCAGCGCGAACACCGGGGAGCTGTTTTTT. Its protein is CATSDLGGSANTGELFF.

This clonotype came up a few times. The CDR3 sequence: CASSSPLDGAGGSYNEQFF. The CDR3 DNA reads as TGTGCCAGCAGCTCCCCCCTTGATGGGGCGGGAGGCTCCTACAATGAGCAGTTCTTC. The chain carries TRBV7-9 and TRBJ2-1, with 8 bases fitting TRBD2. Germline lookup yields CDR1 SEHNR and CDR2 FQNEAQ (reference sequence). The CDR3 is 19 residues long. With 4 bases clipped from V and 0 bases from J, the junction kept 14 bases outside the gene matches.

The chain uses TRBV7-3 and TRBJ2-5; 10 bases align to TRBD1. This CDR3 is built from 15 residues. Germline V gene sequence: CDR1 SGHTA, CDR2 FQGTGA. Trimming at V came to 6 bases and at J to 0 bases, leaving 4 bases not matched to a gene. CDR3 in DNA: TGTGCCAGCAGTCGGACAGGGGGGCACCAAGAGACCCAGTACTTC. Amino acid sequence: CASSRTGGHQETQYF.

Comment on this clonotype: It may be a read error: a sequence one base away is much more abundant. The gene calls are TRBV20-1 and TRBJ2-7, with D possibly TRBD2 on 6 matching bases. The CDR3 has 15 residues. Per the germline V gene, CDR1 is DFQATT and CDR2 is SNEGSKA (reference sequence). Trimming cost V 3 bases and J 7 bases, with 22 bases left between them. CDR3 bases: TGCAGTGCTAGCCCTTTGCGGGGTAACTACAATGAGCAGTACTTC. This gives the protein CSASPLRGNYNEQYF.

This clonotype was picked up a small number of times. The V call is TRBV4-3, the J call TRBJ1-4; D gene uncertain. With 0 bases removed from V and 6 bases from J, the gap between germline ends came to 11 bases. In germline, CDR1 is LGHNA, CDR2 YSLEER. This CDR3 has 15 amino acids. The chain's CDR3 is CASSQDPTADEKLFF. Written as DNA, the CDR3 is TGCGCCAGCAGCCAAGATCCGACGGCAGATGAAAAACTGTTTTTT.